This TCR beta chain was identified in a study of cytomegalovirus exposure and HLA in healthy donors. Whole-study results and caveats: According to reports, the classifier identified cytomegalovirus status with high specificity and sensitivity. Most subjects' HLA-A and HLA-B alleles were reportedly predicted from TCR beta sequences. Being productive about 90% or about 30% of the time was typical of most TCR beta V segments in an earlier analysis.

PCR amplification relied on 60 Vbeta primers (plus 13 Jbeta primers). Sequencing was performed with immunoSEQ multiplex PCR; in TCRdb, only in-frame clones are kept and a portion is missing. The sample includes 170,000 or so clones, around 81% of them seen just once. This clone was detected only once. Its matching antigen is unknown. V dropped 1 base and J dropped 5 bases, with 11 bases sitting between them. The CDR3 contains 15 residues. Germline V CDR1 and CDR2: SGHNT, YENEEA. J is TRBJ2-2 and V is TRBV11-3, with a possible D match to TRBD1 (6 bases). Sequences were obtained from PBMCs. This clonotype was sampled from a man aged 35 to 55 in good health and CMV-seronegative. The CDR3, as DNA: TGTGCCAGCAGCTTAGGAGGGGGTTGGACCGGGGAGCTGTTTTTT. It translates to CASSLGGGWTGELFF.